This T cell receptor beta chain is drawn from a study of T cell repertoires in cytomegalovirus infection. About the study: HLA-B-restricted CMV epitopes that are well studied were used alongside recently identified HLA-C-restricted ones. Public TCR beta signatures indicated both CMV infection and matching HLA type.

Whole-study findings and limits: CMV-specific TCR beta clonotypes restricted by HLA-C dominated the ex vivo response.

MiXCR, run by TCRdb on the reads, gives a single entry per CDR3 protein. The repertoire consists of about 830,000 distinct CDR3 sequences, with about 30% occurring once and the leading ten covering approximately 13%. CDR1 and CDR2 (germline): SGHTA, FQGNSA. V lost 10 bases to trimming and J lost 3 bases; unmatched junction nucleotides: 9. The CDR3 contains 15 residues. This clonotype has more than one count but fewer than ten. Its antigen is not known. The receptor was isolated from a human donor in good health (CMV status not recorded). Some clones in this sample may be carry-over from other donors' samples. The V and J genes are TRBV7-2 and TRBJ1-1, with 12 bases that match TRBD1. This sample comprised cultured CD8+ T cells from PBMCs, obtained from culture after CMV antigen stimulation. The CDR3 region is CAIFGTGGDYTEAFF. The CDR3 DNA is TGTGCCATCTTCGGGACAGGGGGCGATTACACTGAAGCTTTCTTT.